This is a list of T cell receptor beta chains from one sample in a study of T-cell reconstitution after alpha-beta-depleted transplantation in children. TCRdb passed the PCR reads through MiXCR, listing each CDR3 protein once. The repertoire holds around 210,000 distinct CDR3 sequences, with about 7% as singletons. Sequencing was performed on PBMCs, taken before TCRalphabeta/CD19-depleted stem cell transplant. The receptors derive from a boy between 2 and 10 years old with acute lymphoblastic leukemia, due to receive a stem cell transplant. Each CDR3 is given with its conserved first and last residue. Each record gives: D gene, V gene, CDR3 protein. D genes are given only for firm matches.

TRBD2,TRBV20-1,CSAEVPLSGAPYEQYF
TRBD2,TRBV24-1,CATSGDGGGDEQYF
.,TRBV20-1,CSAREETETQYF
TRBD2,TRBV11-2,CASSLFAGGGTDTQYF
.,TRBV20-1,CSATGQTKYEQYF
TRBD1,TRBV11-2,CASSLGRQGLYEAFF
.,TRBV7-9,CASSLGHTFTGELFF
.,TRBV7-2,CASSLKEWVYYTF
TRBD2,TRBV27,CASSLVLAGSEQFF
.,TRBV6-2/TRBV6-3,CASRTLADTQYF
.,TRBV10-2,CATRDGSSYEQYF
.,TRBV6-2/TRBV6-3,CASSPNTGSSYNEQFF
.,TRBV29-1,CSVSSGRVEKLFF
TRBD2,TRBV6-5,CASSYSTGRAPGELFF
.,TRBV3-1,CASSHRDSGKQFF
TRBD2,TRBV6-2/TRBV6-3,CASSHGGNNEQFF
TRBD2,TRBV27,CASTPAGGGDEQFF
TRBD2,TRBV6-1,CASRRGLAGAYSETQYF
.,TRBV20-1,CSARESRALYNEQFF
.,TRBV6-5,CASKDPAKQYF
TRBD2,TRBV7-2,CASSQGTSGGVSSGLF
TRBD1,TRBV4-2,CASSYNRGQTQYF
.,TRBV6-6,CASSSAGAGGRF
TRBD1,TRBV6-2/TRBV6-3,CASSRRSIRDRAYEQYF
TRBD2,TRBV5-1,CASSWGTSGKVEQFF
.,TRBV18,CASSPPNPSSVTDTQYF